Listed here are 21 T cell receptor beta chains from one sample, sequenced in a study of blood T cells in healthy people across ages. Then a second PCR, running about 6 to 12 cycles, was carried out with a sample-barcoded 5' primer and a J-beta primer mix. One entry per CDR3 protein results from TCRdb running MiXCR on the 5' RACE reads. Counted here are 650,000 to 800,000 distinct CDR3 sequences, approximately 44% occurring once; the ten biggest clones make up about 19%. The sample was blood. Every receptor here comes from a man aged 60 to 75 in good health.

The rearrangement links TRBV6-2 or TRBV6-3 to TRBJ1-1; TRBD1 aligns across 7 bases. The CDR3 covers 17 residues. V lost 7 bases, J lost 0 bases, and 14 bases stayed unmatched. Germline lookup yields CDR1 MNHEY and CDR2 SVGEGT. The CDR3 nucleotides read TGTGCCAGCACCACAAAGGGGGACAGACGATTGAACACTGAAGCTTTCTTT. Protein product: CASTTKGDRRLNTEAFF.

The chain joins TRBV3-1 to TRBJ2-3; perhaps TRBD1 as D (5 bases). Germline CDR1 and CDR2: LGHDT and YNNKEL (reference sequence). Deletions cut 4 bases from V and 2 bases from J, with 25 bases between. This CDR3 is built from 19 residues. The CDR3 DNA reads as TGTGCCAGCAGCCCAACCGTAGGGGTGACAGCCGATTCCACAGATACGCAGTATTTT. This gives the protein CASSPTVGVTADSTDTQYF.

The CDR3 DNA sequence: TGCGCCAGCAGCCAAGATTCTAGCGGGGGCACCAATGAGCAGTTCTTC. This gives the protein CASSQDSSGGTNEQFF. The chain joins TRBV4-3 to TRBJ2-1; 10 bases are shared with TRBD2. The length of the CDR3 is 16 residues. V lost 0 bases and J lost 6; bases outside the gene matches: 5. CDR1 LGHNA and CDR2 YSLEER come from the germline V gene.

The chain is built from TRBV5-6 and TRBJ2-7; D not certain. Germline V gene data show CDR1 as SGHDT and CDR2 as YYEEEE. V gave up 4 bases and J gave up 3 bases, with 14 bases separating them. This CDR3 contains 14 residues. The CDR3: CASSLRGNDYEQYF. DNA for the CDR3: TGTGCCAGCAGCCTCCGTGGGAACGACTACGAGCAGTACTTC. The whole variable domain, remainder taken from reference TRBV5-6 and TRBJ2-7, is DAGVTQSPTHLIKTRGQQVTLRCSPKSGHDTVSWYQQALGQGPQFIFQYYEEEERQRGNFPDRFSGHQFPNYSSELNVNALLLGDSALYLCASSLRGNDYEQYFGPGTRLTVT.

The sample holds a few counts of this clonotype. The chain combines TRBV20-1 with TRBJ2-1, with D tentatively TRBD2 (5 bases). The germline CDR1 and CDR2 sequences are DFQATT and SNEGSKA (reference sequence). There are 10 residues in the CDR3. V was cut by 5 bases and J by 9 bases, with 8 bases left in between. The CDR3 loop reads CSALEGEQFF. Written as DNA, the CDR3 is TGCAGTGCTTTAGAGGGTGAGCAGTTCTTC.

In regard to this clonotype: A read error is possible here, since a much larger clone lies one base away. This chain uses TRBV19 with TRBJ2-7; D may be TRBD1 (6 bases). Germline V gene lookup returns CDR1 LNHDA and CDR2 SQIVND (reference sequence). V was clipped by 3 bases and J by 2 bases, with 17 bases between them. This CDR3 is built from 16 residues. The CDR3 loop is CASSIGTGSVAYEQYF. CDR3 nucleotides: TGTGCCAGTAGTATTGGAACAGGGTCCGTAGCCTACGAGCAGTACTTC.

The chain employs TRBV4-3 and TRBJ2-7; D is uncertain. Germline lookup yields CDR1 LGHNA and CDR2 YSLEER. The V end was cut by 4 bases, the J end by 7 bases, with 11 bases between. CDR3 length: 12 residues. The CDR3 here is CASSPNRNEQYF. The CDR3, as DNA: TGCGCCAGCAGCCCGAACCGCAATGAGCAGTACTTC.

This clonotype was counted a few times. The chain employs TRBV12-3 or TRBV12-4 and TRBJ2-4; no clear D. V was pared by 4 bases and J by 9 bases, with 16 bases between. The CDR3 has 14 amino acids. As DNA, the CDR3 is TGTGCCAGCAGTTCCCCCCCCCGCGAGGCCATTCAGTACTTC. Translated: CASSSPPREAIQYF.

This clonotype was picked up a small number of times. This sequence joins TRBV27 and TRBJ1-5, with no clear D. V lost 6 bases to trimming and J lost 6 bases, with 9 bases between them. CDR3 length: 12 residues. Germline lookup yields CDR1 MNHEY and CDR2 SMNVEV (reference sequence). CDR3 in amino acids: CASSRSGQPQHF. The CDR3 region has the DNA TGTGCCAGCAGCCGTAGTGGTCAGCCCCAGCATTTT.

This chain connects TRBV21-1 to TRBJ2-2. TRBV21-1 is termed a pseudogene. The CDR3 runs 14 residues. The CDR3 loop reads CASSNSVGTGELFF. CDR3 DNA: TGTGCCAGCAGCAATTCGGTGGGGACCGGGGAGCTGTTTTTT.

This clonotype has a handful of counts. The rearrangement links TRBV7-9 to TRBJ2-1; either TRBD1 or TRBD2 may fit D (5 bases each). Trimming removed 1 base at V and 7 bases at J, with 8 bases between. The germline V gene encodes CDR1 SEHNR and CDR2 FQNEAQ (reference sequence). The CDR3 sequence is 13 residues long. Here the CDR3 DNA reads TGTGCCAGCAGCTTAGATTGGGGGAATGAGCAGTTCTTC. Translated, it gives CASSLDWGNEQFF.

The chain is built from TRBV5-1 and TRBJ2-5, with 10 bases that match TRBD2. This CDR3 spans 14 amino acids. V gave up 6 bases and J gave up 5 bases; unmatched junction bases: 7. Germline-derived CDR1 and CDR2 are SGHRS and YFSETQ. CDR3 sequence: CASNPGTSDETQYF. The CDR3 region has the DNA TGCGCCAGCAACCCCGGGACTAGCGATGAGACCCAGTACTTC.

The chain employs TRBV3-1 and TRBJ1-6, with unresolved D. The CDR3 has 14 residues. Trimming removed 0 bases from V and 9 bases from J, with 9 bases in between. Germline V gene data show CDR1 as LGHDT and CDR2 as YNNKEL (reference sequence). CDR3 amino acids: CASSQDLTPSPLHF. CDR3 nucleotide sequence: TGTGCCAGCAGCCAAGACCTGACCCCTTCACCCCTCCACTTT. Combining the CDR3 with reference TRBV3-1 and TRBJ1-6 gives the whole variable domain DTAVSQTPKYLVTQMGNDKSIKCEQNLGHDTMYWYKQDSKKFLKIMFSYNNKELIINETVPNRFSPKSPDKAHLNLHINSLELGDSAVYFCASSQDLTPSPLHFGNGTRLTVT.

V gene TRBV20-1 combines with J gene TRBJ2-1, with 10 nucleotides matching TRBD2. CDR3 length: 17 amino acids. V trimming: 4 bases; J trimming: 0 bases; junction bases outside the gene matches: 9. Germline assignment: CDR1 DFQATT and CDR2 SNEGSKA (reference sequence). The CDR3 bases are TGCAGTGCTAACCTAGCGGGAGAAAAGGGCTCCTACAATGAGCAGTTCTTC. Its protein product is CSANLAGEKGSYNEQFF.

In this sample, this clonotype turned up a few times. The V gene is TRBV12-5, the J gene TRBJ1-2; D might be TRBD1 (5 bases). Per the germline V gene, CDR1 is LGHNT and CDR2 is FRNRAP. The CDR3 has 14 amino acids. Trimming took 7 bases from V and 5 from J, leaving 17 bases between them. In nucleotides, the CDR3 is TGTGCTAGTGACCCGCCCCCGGCAGGGTATGGCTACACCTTC. Translated: CASDPPPAGYGYTF. The full variable domain, rest sourced from reference TRBV12-5 and TRBJ1-2, is DARVTQTPRHKVTEMGQEVTMRCQPILGHNTVFWYRQTMMQGLELLAYFRNRAPLDDSGMPKDRFSAEMPDATLATLKIQPSEPRDSAVYFCASDPPPAGYGYTFGSGTRLTVV.

V usage is TRBV6-5 and J usage is TRBJ1-4, with 8 nucleotides matching TRBD1. The germline V gene has CDR1 MNHEY and CDR2 SVGAGI. V gave up 2 bases and J gave up 8 bases; unmatched junction bases: 13. The CDR3 totals 17 residues. DNA of the CDR3: TGTGCCAGCAGTTACCGGCAGGGGGCGCGGGGGATGGAAAAACTGTTTTTT. It codes for CASSYRQGARGMEKLFF.

This clonotype was seen only a few times. The chain is built from TRBV25-1 and TRBJ2-5, with 7 positions matching TRBD1. The CDR3 has 16 residues. Trimming cost V 5 bases and J 2 bases; bases outside gene matches: 11. Germline loops: CDR1 MGHDK, CDR2 SYGVNS. DNA for the CDR3: TGTGCCAGCAGTCCGAGGCTAGGGGGCGGGCAAGAGACCCAGTACTTC. This gives the protein CASSPRLGGGQETQYF.

This clonotype was picked up a small number of times. For the CDR3, the DNA is TGTGCCAGCAGTCAAGATGGGCAGGACTATGGCTACACCTTC. Translation gives CASSQDGQDYGYTF. The rearrangement uses TRBV7-2 and TRBJ1-2; D call uncertain. V lost 6 bases and J 3 bases, leaving 14 bases between the germline ends. This CDR3 comprises 14 residues. Germline CDR1 reads SGHTA; CDR2 reads FQGNSA.

CDR3 amino acids: CASSQAGGSEETQYF. The CDR3 DNA reads TGCGCCAGCAGCCAAGCAGGGGGCTCGGAAGAGACCCAGTACTTC. The genes are TRBV4-3 and TRBJ2-5, with 8 bases aligning to TRBD1. Germline V gene sequence: CDR1 LGHNA, CDR2 YSLEER. The CDR3 length is 15 residues. Trimming removed 1 base from V and 3 bases from J; junction bases left unmatched: 4.

This clonotype has at least ten counts. V and J are TRBV7-7 and TRBJ2-5, with D tentatively TRBD1 (5 bases). The V end lost 5 bases, the J end lost 2 bases, and 12 bases lay between the germline ends. CDR1 and CDR2 from the germline V gene are SSHAT and FNYEAQ (reference sequence). CDR3 size: 14 residues. The CDR3 DNA reads as TGTGCCAGCAGCCCCCAGGGTAGGCAAGAGACCCAGTACTTC. It encodes CASSPQGRQETQYF.

V usage is TRBV6-2 or TRBV6-3 and J usage is TRBJ2-1, with D uncertain. In germline, CDR1 is MNHEY, CDR2 SVGEGT. The CDR3 has 13 residues. Trimming stripped 2 bases from V and 6 bases from J, with 8 bases between. CDR3 residues: CASSYRSPNEQFF. The CDR3 nucleotides are TGTGCCAGCAGTTACAGGAGCCCCAATGAGCAGTTCTTC.